Included here is one T cell receptor beta chain sequence, with context. The repertoire was sequenced with immunoSEQ multiplex PCR; TCRdb's copy has only in-frame clones and lacks some. The sample has fewer than 350,000 clones, about 76% seen once; the top ten hold just under 3%. The data originate from a study of blood T cell repertoires in COVID-19. CDR1 is LNHDA and CDR2 is SQIVND in the germline V gene (reference sequence). CDR3 length equals 13 residues. V was cut by 9 bases and J by 0 bases, with 6 bases left in between. This receptor was obtained from a woman aged 60-75 years with active or convalescent COVID-19. The chain recombines TRBV19 with TRBJ2-6; D may be TRBD1 (5 bases). Sequences were obtained from peripheral blood. The CDR3 sequence is CASDSSGANVLTF. CDR3 coding DNA: TGTGCCAGCGACAGCTCTGGGGCCAACGTCCTGACTTTC.